This T cell receptor (beta chain) was recovered during a study of blood T cell repertoires in COVID-19. Study-level background: Sites across the United States, Italy and Spain contributed samples from acute and convalescent COVID-19. PBMCs, B-cell-depleted T cells, or T cells were the source of the cDNA or gDNA that made up the material.

As originally analysed: Quantification of nucleated cells was approximated via reference gene primer amplification. Only in-frame clones appear in the TCRdb table, and some are missing; sequencing was by immunoSEQ multiplex PCR. The V and J calls and clone size come from that table; D and trimming were worked out from the DNA. This sample has 100,000 to 150,000 clones, with around 80% found just once. V lost 3 bases, J lost 4 bases, and 7 bases stayed unmatched. The germline V gene has CDR1 SGDLS and CDR2 YYNGEE. The CDR3 length is 15 residues. The J gene is TRBJ1-1, the V gene TRBV9, with TRBD1 identical over 9 bases. This clonotype was obtained from a man in his fifties or sixties with active or convalescent COVID-19. Sequencing was done on a sample of peripheral blood. The CDR3 sequence is CASSATGQGLTEAFF. CDR3 in DNA: TGTGCCAGCAGCGCGACGGGACAGGGCCTCACTGAAGCTTTCTTT.